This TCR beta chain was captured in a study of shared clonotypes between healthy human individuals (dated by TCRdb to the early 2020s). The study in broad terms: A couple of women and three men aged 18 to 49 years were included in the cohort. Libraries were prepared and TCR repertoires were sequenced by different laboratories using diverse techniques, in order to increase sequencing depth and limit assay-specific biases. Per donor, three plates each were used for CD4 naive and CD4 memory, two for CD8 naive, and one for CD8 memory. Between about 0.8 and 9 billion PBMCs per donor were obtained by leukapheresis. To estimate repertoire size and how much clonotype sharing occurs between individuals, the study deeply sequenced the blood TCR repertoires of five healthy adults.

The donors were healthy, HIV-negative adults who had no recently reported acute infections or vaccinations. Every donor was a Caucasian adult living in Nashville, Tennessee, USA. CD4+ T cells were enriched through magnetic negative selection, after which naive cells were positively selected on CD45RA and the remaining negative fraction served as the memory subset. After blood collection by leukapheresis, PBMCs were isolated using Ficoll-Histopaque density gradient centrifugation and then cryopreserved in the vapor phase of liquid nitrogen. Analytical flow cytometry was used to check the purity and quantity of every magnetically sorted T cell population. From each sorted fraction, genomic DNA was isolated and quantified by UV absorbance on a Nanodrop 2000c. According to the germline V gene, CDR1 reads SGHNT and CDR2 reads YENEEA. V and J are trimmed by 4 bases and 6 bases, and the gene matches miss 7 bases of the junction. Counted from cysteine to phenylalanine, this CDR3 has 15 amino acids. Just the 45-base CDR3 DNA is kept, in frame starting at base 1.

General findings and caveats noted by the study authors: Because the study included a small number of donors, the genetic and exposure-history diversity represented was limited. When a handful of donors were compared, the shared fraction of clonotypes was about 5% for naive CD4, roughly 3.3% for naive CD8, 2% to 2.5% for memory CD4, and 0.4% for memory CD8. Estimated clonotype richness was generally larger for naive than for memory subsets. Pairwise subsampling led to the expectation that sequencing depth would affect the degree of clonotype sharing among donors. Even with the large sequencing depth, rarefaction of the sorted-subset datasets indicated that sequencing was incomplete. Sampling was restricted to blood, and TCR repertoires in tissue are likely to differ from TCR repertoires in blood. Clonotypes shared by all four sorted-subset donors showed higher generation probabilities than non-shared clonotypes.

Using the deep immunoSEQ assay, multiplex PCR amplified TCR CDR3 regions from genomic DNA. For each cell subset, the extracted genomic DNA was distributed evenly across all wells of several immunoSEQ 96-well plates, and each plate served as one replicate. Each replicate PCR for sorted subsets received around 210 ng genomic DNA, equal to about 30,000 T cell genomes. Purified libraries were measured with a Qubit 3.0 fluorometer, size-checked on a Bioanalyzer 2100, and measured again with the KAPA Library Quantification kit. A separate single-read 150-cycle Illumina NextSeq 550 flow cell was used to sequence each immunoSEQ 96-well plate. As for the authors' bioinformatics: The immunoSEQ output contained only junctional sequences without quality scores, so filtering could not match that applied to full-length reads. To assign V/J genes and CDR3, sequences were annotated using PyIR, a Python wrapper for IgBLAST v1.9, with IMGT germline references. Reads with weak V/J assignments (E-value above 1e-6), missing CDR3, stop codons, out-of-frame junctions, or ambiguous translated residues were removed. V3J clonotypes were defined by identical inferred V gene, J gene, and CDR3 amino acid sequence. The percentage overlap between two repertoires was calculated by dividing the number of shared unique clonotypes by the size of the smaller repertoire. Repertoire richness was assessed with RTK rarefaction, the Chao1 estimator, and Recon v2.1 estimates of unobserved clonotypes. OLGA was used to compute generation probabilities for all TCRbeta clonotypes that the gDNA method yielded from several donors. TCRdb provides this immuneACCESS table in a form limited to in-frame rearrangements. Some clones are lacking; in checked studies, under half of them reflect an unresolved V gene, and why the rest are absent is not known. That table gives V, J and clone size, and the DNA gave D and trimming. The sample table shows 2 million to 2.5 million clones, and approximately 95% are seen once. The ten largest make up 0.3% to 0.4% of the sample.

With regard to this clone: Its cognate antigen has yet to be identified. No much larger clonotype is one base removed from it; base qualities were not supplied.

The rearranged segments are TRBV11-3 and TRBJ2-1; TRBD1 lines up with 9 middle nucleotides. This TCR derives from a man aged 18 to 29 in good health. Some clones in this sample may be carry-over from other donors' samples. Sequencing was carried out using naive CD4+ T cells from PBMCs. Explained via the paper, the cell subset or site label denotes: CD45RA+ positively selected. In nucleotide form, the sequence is TGTGCCAGCAGCTCCCCCGGACAGGGGAGCAATGAGCAGTTCTTC. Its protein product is CASSSPGQGSNEQFF.